The 28 T cell receptor beta chains presented below share a single source sample, sequenced in a study of monozygotic twins with inflammatory bowel disease. From its re-call of the 5' RACE reads, TCRdb lists each CDR3 protein once, without DNA. The table for this sample gives about 380,000 distinct CDR3 sequences. Sequencing was carried out using blood. Receptors were obtained from a human donor with ulcerative colitis or Crohn's disease, or a healthy co-twin of an affected twin (not recorded which).

The chain uses TRBV28 and TRBJ2-7. This CDR3 spans 15 amino acids. Germline CDR1 is MDHEN and CDR2 is SYDVKM. CDR3 loop: CASIRDMAGPYEQHF.

The V call is TRBV10-3, the J call TRBJ2-3; TCRdb's D gene call, TRBD1, goes unchecked for lack of DNA. There are 16 residues in the CDR3. Germline V CDR1 and CDR2: ENHRY, SYGVKD. The CDR3 spells CAISDPGHMFGDTQYF.

This rearrangement joins TRBV19 to TRBJ2-1; without DNA, the TCRdb call of TRBD1 cannot be checked. The germline V gene has CDR1 LNHDA and CDR2 SQIVND (reference sequence). The CDR3 totals 17 residues. The CDR3 protein is CASSIFGPGTDYNEQFF.

The rearrangement links TRBV20-1 to TRBJ2-1; checking the TCRdb D call of TRBD2 is not possible without DNA. The germline gives CDR1 DFQATT, CDR2 SNEGSKA (reference sequence). The CDR3 has 17 residues. The CDR3 spells CSARGVRGGLTYNEQFF.

The rearrangement links TRBV18 to TRBJ2-7. The CDR3 has 14 residues. Germline V gene lookup returns CDR1 KGHSH and CDR2 LQKENI. The CDR3 is CASSRKDSSYEQYF. The full variable domain, in which reference TRBV18 and TRBJ2-7 provide the parts outside the CDR3, is NAGVMQNPRHLVRRRGQEARLRCSPMKGHSHVYWYRQLPEEGLKFMVYLQKENIIDESGMPKERFSAEFPKEGPSILRIQQVVRGDSAAYFCASSRKDSSYEQYFGPGTRLTVT.

The V call is TRBV14, the J call TRBJ2-7; TCRdb lists TRBD1, though no DNA is available to test this call. The CDR3 sequence is 13 residues long. Germline V CDR1 and CDR2: SGHDN, FVKESK. The CDR3 reads CASTAQGVYEQYF.

The V gene is TRBV6-6, the J gene TRBJ2-7. Germline-derived CDR1 and CDR2 are MNHNY and SVGAGI (reference sequence). The CDR3 contains 13 residues. The CDR3 here is CASSYALTYEQYF.

The V and J genes are TRBV25-1 and TRBJ1-1; TCRdb's D call of TRBD1 is untestable without DNA. The CDR3 runs to 14 residues. The germline gives CDR1 MGHDK, CDR2 SYGVNS. The CDR3 spells CASRRQGAYTEAFF.

The chain has TRBV6-1 and TRBJ1-4. The CDR3 is made up of 13 amino acids. The germline CDR1 and CDR2 sequences are MNHNS and SASEGT. CDR3 residues: CASSEVRREKLFF.

The chain carries TRBV19 and TRBJ1-6; TCRdb's D gene call, TRBD1, goes unchecked for lack of DNA. The germline V gene has CDR1 LNHDA and CDR2 SQIVND (reference sequence). The CDR3 contains 15 residues. The CDR3: CASSPRGQGNSPLHF.

The CDR3 reads CASSPTVEGTYEQYF. The chain links TRBV12-3 or TRBV12-4 to TRBJ2-7; absent DNA, TCRdb's TRBD2 call cannot be checked. The CDR3 covers 15 residues.

The CDR3 reads CASSPPGRSAGGNEQFF. V gene TRBV18 combines with J gene TRBJ2-1; absent DNA, TCRdb's TRBD1 call cannot be checked. The CDR3 has 17 amino acids. Germline V gene lookup returns CDR1 KGHSH and CDR2 LQKENI. The full variable domain, with the rest looked up from reference TRBV18 and TRBJ2-1, is NAGVMQNPRHLVRRRGQEARLRCSPMKGHSHVYWYRQLPEEGLKFMVYLQKENIIDESGMPKERFSAEFPKEGPSILRIQQVVRGDSAAYFCASSPPGRSAGGNEQFFGPGTRLTVL.

The chain has TRBV5-4 and TRBJ2-1; TCRdb's D gene call, TRBD2, goes unchecked for lack of DNA. The CDR3 is made up of 15 amino acids. Germline V gives CDR1 SGHNT, CDR2 YYREEE (reference sequence). The CDR3 reads CASSQSGGANNEQFF.

J is TRBJ2-7 and V is TRBV6-2 or TRBV6-3. CDR3 size: 13 residues. Germline assignment: CDR1 MNHEY and CDR2 SVGEGT. CDR3 sequence: CASRNQVFGEQYF.

The CDR3 region is CASSHHGLAGQETQYF. V and J are TRBV3-1 and TRBJ2-5; TCRdb's D call of TRBD2 is untestable without DNA. This CDR3 spans 16 amino acids. Germline loops: CDR1 LGHDT, CDR2 YNNKEL (reference sequence).

The rearrangement uses TRBV29-1 and TRBJ2-7; TCRdb returns TRBD2, unconfirmable since there is no DNA. The germline V gene encodes CDR1 SQVTM and CDR2 ANQGSEA. This CDR3 is built from 18 residues. CDR3 protein: CSVEGSDLAGGPSYEQYF.

This chain connects TRBV7-9 to TRBJ1-5. The CDR3 is 13 residues long. Germline-derived CDR1 and CDR2 are SEHNR and FQNEAQ (reference sequence). This CDR3 reads CASSPSDYQPQHF.

The J gene is TRBJ1-1, the V gene TRBV10-3; without DNA, the TCRdb call of TRBD1 cannot be checked. Germline V gives CDR1 ENHRY, CDR2 SYGVKD. The length of the CDR3 is 13 residues. CDR3 sequence reads: CAISETGNTEAFF.

V gene TRBV18 combines with J gene TRBJ2-5; TCRdb designates TRBD2, a call that cannot be tested without DNA. This CDR3 has 14 residues. Germline values: CDR1 KGHSH, CDR2 LQKENI. CDR3 amino acids: CASSTSVPGGTQYF.

The chain combines TRBV6-1 with TRBJ2-2; TCRdb picks TRBD1, but there is no DNA to check that call. Germline V gives CDR1 MNHNS, CDR2 SASEGT. The CDR3 totals 17 residues. The CDR3 spells CASSEYSMTGNTGELFF.

The chain combines TRBV5-1 with TRBJ1-4. The CDR3 is 14 amino acids. CDR1 and CDR2 from the germline V gene are SGHRS and YFSETQ. The CDR3 loop is CASSSDSTNEKLFF.

The V gene is TRBV12-3 or TRBV12-4, the J gene TRBJ1-4. The CDR3 loop spans 18 amino acids. The CDR3 is CASSLRGFGEGRNEKLFF.

The chain links TRBV4-2 to TRBJ2-3; no DNA is available, so the TRBD2 call from TCRdb remains unchecked. There are 18 residues in the CDR3. Germline CDR1 reads LGHNA; CDR2 reads YNFKEQ. CDR3 amino acids: CASSPRSTSGGGTDTQYF.

The rearrangement joins TRBV7-6 to TRBJ2-7; TCRdb proposes TRBD2, but this gene call is untestable without DNA. Per the germline V gene, CDR1 is SGHVS and CDR2 is FNYEAQ. The CDR3 has 16 amino acids. CDR3 loop: CASSLAPTQSPYEQYF.

The V call is TRBV5-1, the J call TRBJ2-1; there is no DNA to check the TCRdb D call of TRBD1. This CDR3 has 14 amino acids. Germline V CDR1 and CDR2: SGHRS, YFSETQ. The CDR3: CASSTGQVGNEQFF.

The chain uses TRBV9 and TRBJ2-3; TCRdb lists TRBD2, though no DNA is available to test this call. The CDR3 loop spans 17 amino acids. The germline V gene has CDR1 SGDLS and CDR2 YYNGEE. The CDR3 here is CASSPLSLGGASDTQYF. Variable domain in full (rest from reference TRBV9 and TRBJ2-3): DSGVTQTPKHLITATGQRVTLRCSPRSGDLSVYWYQQSLDQGLQFLIQYYNGEERAKGNILERFSAQQFPDLHSELNLSSLELGDSALYFCASSPLSLGGASDTQYFGPGTRLTVL.

The chain links TRBV3-1 to TRBJ1-2; the TCRdb call, TRBD1, lacks DNA for checking. The CDR3 has 13 residues. The V gene's germline CDR1 is LGHDT and CDR2 YNNKEL (reference sequence). The CDR3 region is CASSHNRVDGYTF. Together with reference TRBV3-1 and TRBJ1-2, the CDR3 gives the full variable domain: DTAVSQTPKYLVTQMGNDKSIKCEQNLGHDTMYWYKQDSKKFLKIMFSYNNKELIINETVPNRFSPKSPDKAHLNLHINSLELGDSAVYFCASSHNRVDGYTFGSGTRLTVV.

The chain joins TRBV20-1 to TRBJ2-7. This CDR3 has 14 amino acids. Germline CDR1 and CDR2: DFQATT and SNEGSKA (reference sequence). The CDR3 region is CSAIFQDSSYEQYF.